The 27 T cell receptor beta chains below all came from one sample that was sequenced in a study of radiation and T cells in renal cell carcinoma. Measured with immunoSEQ multiplex PCR; TCRdb has only the in-frame clones, and not every one. Among 140,000 or so clones listed, approximately 86% were seen once. Time point denoted: blood 4 weeks post-SBRT, at nephrectomy. The treatment: 15 Gy SBRT to primary tumor, nephrectomy 4 weeks later. Sample: blood, taken from a patient whose treatment included radiotherapy and nephrectomy. Every receptor here comes from a woman in her fifties or sixties with renal cell carcinoma.

The chain is built from TRBV11-2 and TRBJ2-5; D ambiguous. Germline V gene sequence: CDR1 SGHAT, CDR2 FQNNGV. Trimming left V 0 bases short and J 0 bases short, with 8 bases between. The CDR3 has 15 residues. The DNA for the CDR3 is TGTGCCAGCAGCTTAGATGCTGACTACCAAGAGACCCAGTACTTC. This translates into CASSLDADYQETQYF.

The genes are TRBV6-6 and TRBJ2-7, with TRBD1 matching 7 bases. The ends lost 2 bases at V and 6 bases at J; junction bases unmatched: 10. The length of the CDR3 is 15 residues. The germline gives CDR1 MNHNY, CDR2 SVGAGI (reference sequence). CDR3 protein: CASSYMQGVTGEQYF. For the CDR3, the DNA is TGTGCCAGCAGTTACATGCAGGGGGTAACTGGCGAGCAGTACTTC.

The V call is TRBV4-3, the J call TRBJ1-4; TRBD1 matches at 8 bases. V trimming: 5 bases; J trimming: 5 bases; junction bases outside the gene matches: 7. Germline V gene lookup returns CDR1 LGHNA and CDR2 YSLEER. The CDR3 length is 15 residues. This CDR3 is CASSVQGGRNEKLFF. CDR3 sequence (DNA): TGCGCCAGCAGCGTACAGGGGGGCCGGAATGAAAAACTGTTTTTT.

In this sample, this clone turned up once. This chain connects TRBV7-9 to TRBJ2-3; TRBD2 matches at 9 bases. CDR1 is SEHNR and CDR2 is FQNEAQ in the germline V gene (reference sequence). The ends lost 4 bases at V and 3 bases at J; junction bases unmatched: 8. This CDR3 has 16 amino acids. This CDR3 reads CASSSRGGAETDTQYF. In nucleotides, the CDR3 is TGTGCCAGCAGCTCCCGCGGGGGGGCCGAGACAGATACGCAGTATTTT.

CDR3 amino acids: CAWSVPKGNQDSNQPQHF. The CDR3 DNA is TGTGCCTGGAGTGTACCCAAAGGGAATCAGGATAGCAATCAGCCCCAGCATTTT. The chain links TRBV30 to TRBJ1-5; D unclear. V was pared by 0 bases and J by 0 bases, with 18 bases between. CDR1 GTSNPN and CDR2 SVGIG come from the germline V gene (reference sequence). The CDR3 spans 18 residues. The full variable domain, completed using reference TRBV30 and TRBJ1-5, is SQTIHQWPATLVQPVGSPLSLECTVEGTSNPNLYWYRQAAGRGLQLLFYSVGIGQISSEVPQNLSASRPQDRQFILSSKKLLLSDSGFYLCAWSVPKGNQDSNQPQHFGDGTRLSIL.

The chain couples TRBV27 to TRBJ2-2, with D possibly matching TRBD2 (6 bases). This CDR3 has 15 residues. The V end lost 5 bases, the J end lost 2 bases, and 12 bases lay between the germline ends. Germline values: CDR1 MNHEY, CDR2 SMNVEV (reference sequence). For the CDR3, the DNA is TGTGCCAGCAGTCCCTTGGGGGGTAACACCGGGGAGCTGTTTTTT. Its protein is CASSPLGGNTGELFF.

V and J are TRBV15 and TRBJ1-3; 7 bases fit TRBD1. This CDR3 spans 17 amino acids. Germline trimming cut 5 bases from V and 0 bases from J; bases unmatched to any gene: 10. Germline V lookup: CDR1 LNHNV, CDR2 YYDKDF (reference sequence). CDR3 sequence reads: CATSPIIQGSSGNTIYF. CDR3 coding DNA: TGTGCCACCAGCCCTATAATACAGGGGAGCTCTGGAAACACCATATATTTT.

J is TRBJ1-2 and V is TRBV27; 7 bases align to TRBD1. V was clipped by 5 bases and J by 4 bases; unmatched bases: 10. The CDR3 spans 15 residues. The germline gives CDR1 MNHEY, CDR2 SMNVEV (reference sequence). The CDR3 loop reads CASSLRQGLGYGYTF. The DNA for the CDR3 is TGTGCCAGCAGTCTCCGACAGGGACTAGGCTATGGCTACACCTTC.

The chain joins TRBV25-1 to TRBJ2-7; TRBD1 matches 9 bases. This CDR3 has 13 amino acids. From germline, CDR1 is MGHDK and CDR2 SYGVNS. V lost 11 bases to trimming and J lost 5 bases; unmatched junction nucleotides: 10. The chain's CDR3 is CAGNRDRVDEQYF. DNA for the CDR3: TGTGCCGGAAACCGGGACAGGGTCGACGAGCAGTACTTC.

This chain links TRBV5-4 with TRBJ2-7; D uncertain. V was trimmed by 1 base and J by 5 bases, leaving 13 bases between them. Germline V CDR1 and CDR2: SGHNT, YYREEE (reference sequence). CDR3 length equals 14 residues. The CDR3 bases are TGTGCCAGCAGCTTGAAGTGGGCAGGCGACGAGCAGTACTTC. It codes for CASSLKWAGDEQYF.

This clone showed up just once. The chain has TRBV4-3 and TRBJ2-1; D gene uncertain. Germline CDR1 reads LGHNA; CDR2 reads YSLEER. The CDR3 sequence is 14 residues long. The V end lost 1 base, the J end lost 9 bases, and 13 bases lay between the germline ends. CDR3 in amino acids: CASSQASRVSEQFF. CDR3 DNA sequence: TGCGCCAGCAGCCAAGCCTCCCGAGTTAGTGAGCAGTTCTTC.

Comments on this clone: The same CDR3 also results from other DNA sequences found in this sample. The chain links TRBV9 to TRBJ2-7; weak D call: TRBD1 (6 bases). Trimming pared 0 bases from V and 2 bases from J, leaving 9 bases between. Per the germline V gene, CDR1 is SGDLS and CDR2 is YYNGEE. The CDR3 loop spans 14 amino acids. The CDR3 region is CASSVDRDPYEQYF. DNA for the CDR3: TGTGCCAGCAGCGTAGACAGGGACCCCTACGAGCAGTACTTC.

This chain joins TRBV7-2 and TRBJ2-3; 13 bases are a match to TRBD2. Per germline, CDR1 SGHTA and CDR2 FQGNSA. This CDR3 spans 16 amino acids. The junction had 13 bases not matched to a gene; V was cut back by 7 bases and J by 9 bases. The CDR3: CASTPGGLAGTGTQYF. As DNA, the CDR3 is TGTGCCAGCACCCCTGGGGGACTAGCGGGGACAGGCACGCAGTATTTT.

V and J are TRBV6-1 and TRBJ2-3, with D hard to call. CDR1 and CDR2 from the germline V gene are MNHNS and SASEGT. The CDR3 spans 14 residues. V was clipped by 3 bases and J by 2 bases, with 9 bases between them. CDR3 DNA sequence: TGTGCCAGCAGTGAGTGGTCTGTCACAGATACGCAGTATTTT. Translating gives CASSEWSVTDTQYF.

This CDR3 reads CASSQDQLTTSPLHF. The CDR3 coding sequence is TGCGCCAGCAGCCAAGACCAGTTAACAACCTCACCCCTCCACTTT. The genes are TRBV4-3 and TRBJ1-6; D uncertain. The CDR3 spans 15 residues. V shed 0 bases and J shed 10 bases, with 13 bases lying between them. Germline V gene lookup returns CDR1 LGHNA and CDR2 YSLEER.

V is TRBV19 and J is TRBJ2-3, with 9 bases that match TRBD2. The J segment lost 1 base and the V segment lost 7 bases, leaving 6 bases of the junction unmatched. The CDR3 is 15 amino acids. From germline, CDR1 is LNHDA and CDR2 SQIVND (reference sequence). The CDR3 DNA is TGTGCCAGTACCTTTAGCGGGAGTGGCACAGATACGCAGTATTTT. It codes for CASTFSGSGTDTQYF.

The V gene is TRBV5-4, the J gene TRBJ2-4; D is possibly TRBD1 (6 bases). This CDR3 is 15 amino acids long. The germline gives CDR1 SGHNT, CDR2 YYREEE (reference sequence). V was clipped by 2 bases and J by 1 base, with 10 bases between them. CDR3 sequence (DNA): TGTGCCAGCAGCTTTGGCCAGGGGGCCAAAAACATTCAGTACTTC. It specifies CASSFGQGAKNIQYF.

This clone was observed once. The rearrangement links TRBV9 to TRBJ2-1, with 9 positions matching TRBD2. The CDR3 has 18 residues. After removal of 0 bases from V and 1 base from J, the junction contained 8 bases not matched to a gene. Germline V CDR1 and CDR2: SGDLS, YYNGEE. CDR3 coding DNA: TGTGCCAGCAGCGTAGTGGGTAGCGGGAGTCTTTCCTACAATGAGCAGTTCTTC. This sequence encodes CASSVVGSGSLSYNEQFF.

This chain connects TRBV5-1 to TRBJ2-1; 9 bases align to TRBD2. V lost 3 bases to trimming and J lost 3 bases; unmatched junction nucleotides: 4. Germline V gene data show CDR1 as SGHRS and CDR2 as YFSETQ. The CDR3 is 15 amino acids. The CDR3 loop is CASSSAGGSYNEQFF. The CDR3 DNA is TGCGCCAGCAGCTCGGCGGGAGGGAGCTACAATGAGCAGTTCTTC.

The gene calls are TRBV5-1 and TRBJ2-7; 11 bases match TRBD2. J lost 4 bases, V lost 2 bases, and 8 bases had no gene match. The germline V gene encodes CDR1 SGHRS and CDR2 YFSETQ. The CDR3 contains 16 residues. CDR3 loop: CASSLIPVAGGYEQYF. CDR3 coding DNA: TGCGCCAGCAGCTTAATTCCGGTAGCGGGAGGGTACGAGCAGTACTTC. Together with reference TRBV5-1 and TRBJ2-7, the CDR3 gives the full variable domain: KAGVTQTPRYLIKTRGQQVTLSCSPISGHRSVSWYQQTPGQGLQFLFEYFSETQRNKGNFPGRFSGRQFSNSRSEMNVSTLELGDSALYLCASSLIPVAGGYEQYFGPGTRLTVT.

This rearrangement joins TRBV29-1 to TRBJ2-6; D unclear. V was shortened by 2 bases and J by 0 bases, with 5 bases between the two germline ends. Germline V gives CDR1 SQVTM, CDR2 ANQGSEA. The CDR3 spans 14 residues. CDR3 DNA: TGCAGCGTTGAACGGACCTCTGGGGCCAACGTCCTGACTTTC. Amino acid sequence: CSVERTSGANVLTF.

DNA for the CDR3: TGTGCCAGCAGTCTACCCGGGACAGGGGTTGAGACCCAGTACTTC. This encodes CASSLPGTGVETQYF. The gene calls are TRBV6-6 and TRBJ2-5, with 10 bases lining up with TRBD1. V lost 5 bases to trimming and J lost 5 bases; unmatched junction nucleotides: 8. The CDR3 is made up of 15 amino acids. CDR1 and CDR2 from the germline V gene are MNHNY and SVGAGI (reference sequence).

This clone has only a few counts. The chain carries TRBV19 and TRBJ2-1; 9 bases are a match to TRBD2. The V segment lost 8 bases and the J segment 10 bases; nucleotides outside the gene matches: 18. There are 16 residues in the CDR3. Germline CDR1 and CDR2: LNHDA and SQIVND (reference sequence). The CDR3: CASGDLAGLLIGEQFF. DNA of the CDR3: TGTGCCAGTGGTGACCTAGCGGGGCTCCTCATTGGAGAGCAGTTCTTC.

This sequence joins TRBV7-2 and TRBJ1-3, with D maybe TRBD1 (5 bases). Germline CDR1 SGHTA, CDR2 FQGNSA. CDR3 length: 16 residues. V shed 4 bases and J shed 0 bases, with 13 bases lying between them. The CDR3 spells CASSSVGLRSGNTIYF. The CDR3 DNA reads as TGTGCCAGCAGCTCGGTGGGGCTTCGCTCTGGAAACACCATATATTTT.

This chain joins TRBV5-8 and TRBJ2-7; possibly TRBD2 for D (5 bases). The CDR3 length is 12 residues. Germline CDR1 SGHTS, CDR2 YDEGEE. Trimming pared 0 bases from V and 9 bases from J, leaving 10 bases between. This CDR3 is CASSLEWRLQYF. DNA of the CDR3: TGTGCCAGCAGCTTGGAATGGAGGTTGCAGTACTTC.

V gene TRBV4-1 combines with J gene TRBJ2-7; 7 bases are a match to TRBD1. The CDR3 extends over 14 amino acids. Germline assignment: CDR1 MGHRA and CDR2 YSYEKL. Unmatched junction bases numbered 5, after V lost 5 bases and J lost 1 base. The CDR3 nucleotides are TGCGCCAGCAGCGCACCGGGACAGTCCTACGAGCAGTACTTC. It codes for CASSAPGQSYEQYF.

The chain carries TRBV18 and TRBJ1-2, with D tentatively TRBD1 (5 bases). V dropped 5 bases and J dropped 1 base, with 11 bases sitting between them. The CDR3 runs 14 residues. Germline assignment: CDR1 KGHSH and CDR2 LQKENI. CDR3 DNA sequence: TGTGCCAGCTCAGGGGCCCTTTTTAACTATGGCTACACCTTC. Translating it yields CASSGALFNYGYTF.